This T cell receptor (beta chain) was observed in a study of regulatory T cells in long-lasting Graves disease. This clonotype was seen more than once but under ten times. Assembly of TCR beta libraries relied on iRepertoire HTBI primers together with Arm-PCR of CDR3 regions. TCRdb reanalysed the multiplex PCR reads using MiXCR and keeps one entry per CDR3 protein. The sample lists some 400,000 distinct CDR3 sequences, about 15% occurring once. CDR1 is WSHSY and CDR2 is SAAADI in the germline V gene. This CDR3 spans 17 amino acids. With 3 bases clipped from V and 5 bases from J, the junction kept 12 bases outside the gene matches. Time point: newly diagnosed GD, antithyroid drugs for less than 3 months. Isolated PBMC RNA provided the starting material for the TCR library. The sample also formed part of further work on T cells in Graves' hyperthyroidism and ophthalmopathy. That report notes: Absence of ophthalmopathy progression within 18 months defined stable Graves' hyperthyroidism.

The sequence came from a woman in her twenties or thirties with Graves disease. The rearrangement joins TRBV10-2 to TRBJ2-1, with 8 bases identical to TRBD2. Sequences were derived from peripheral blood mononuclear cells (PBMCs), sampled at new diagnosis, from a patient treated with antithyroid drugs. CDR3 in DNA: TGCGCCAGCAGTGAAGTGACGGGAGGGCCAGCGGACAATGAGCAGTTCTTC. It encodes CASSEVTGGPADNEQFF.